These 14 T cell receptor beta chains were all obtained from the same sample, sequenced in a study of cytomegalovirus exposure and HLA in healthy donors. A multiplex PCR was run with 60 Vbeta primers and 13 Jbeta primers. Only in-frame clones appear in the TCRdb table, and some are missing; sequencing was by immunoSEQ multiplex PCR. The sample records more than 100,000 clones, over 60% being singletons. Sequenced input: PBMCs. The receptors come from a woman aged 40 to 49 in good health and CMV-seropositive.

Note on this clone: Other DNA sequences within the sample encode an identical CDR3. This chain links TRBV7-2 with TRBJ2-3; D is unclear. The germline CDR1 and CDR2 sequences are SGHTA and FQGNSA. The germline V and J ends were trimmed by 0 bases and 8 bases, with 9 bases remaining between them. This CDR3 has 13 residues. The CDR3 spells CASSLASRPTQYF. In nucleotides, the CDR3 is TGTGCCAGCAGCTTAGCTAGCCGTCCTACGCAGTATTTT.

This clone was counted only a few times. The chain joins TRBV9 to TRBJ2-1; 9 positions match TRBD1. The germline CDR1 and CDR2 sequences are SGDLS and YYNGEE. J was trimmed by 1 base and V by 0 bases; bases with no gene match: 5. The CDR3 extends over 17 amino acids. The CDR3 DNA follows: TGTGCCAGCAGCGTAGGGGGAGGACAGGGGTCCTACAATGAGCAGTTCTTC. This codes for CASSVGGGQGSYNEQFF.

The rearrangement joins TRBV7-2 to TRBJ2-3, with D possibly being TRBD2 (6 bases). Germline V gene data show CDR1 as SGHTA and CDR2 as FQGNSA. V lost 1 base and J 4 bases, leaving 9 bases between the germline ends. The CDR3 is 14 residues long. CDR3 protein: CASSLDPSADTQYF. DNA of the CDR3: TGTGCCAGCAGCTTAGACCCTAGCGCAGATACGCAGTATTTT.

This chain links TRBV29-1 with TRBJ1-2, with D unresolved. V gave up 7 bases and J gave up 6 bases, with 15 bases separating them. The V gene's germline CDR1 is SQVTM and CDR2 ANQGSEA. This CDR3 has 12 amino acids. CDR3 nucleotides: TGCAGCGGAGCCATAGGGCGGGATGGCTACACCTTC. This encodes CSGAIGRDGYTF.

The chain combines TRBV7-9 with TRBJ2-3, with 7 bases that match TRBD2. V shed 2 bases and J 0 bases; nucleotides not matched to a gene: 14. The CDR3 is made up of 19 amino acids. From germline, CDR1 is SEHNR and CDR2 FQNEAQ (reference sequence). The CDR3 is CASSLIGAGPLSSTDTQYF. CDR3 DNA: TGTGCCAGCAGCTTAATCGGAGCGGGGCCATTATCTAGCACAGATACGCAGTATTTT.

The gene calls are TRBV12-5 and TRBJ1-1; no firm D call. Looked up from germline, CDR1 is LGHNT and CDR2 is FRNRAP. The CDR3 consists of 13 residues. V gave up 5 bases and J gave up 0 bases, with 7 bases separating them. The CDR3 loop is CASGPTLNTEAFF. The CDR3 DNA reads TGTGCTAGTGGTCCAACTTTGAACACTGAAGCTTTCTTT.

The CDR3 DNA reads TGTGCCAGTAGTAAAGGAGCTAGCAATCAGCCCCAGCATTTT. Translated: CASSKGASNQPQHF. V and J are TRBV9 and TRBJ1-5; D is ambiguous. Germline values: CDR1 SGDLS, CDR2 YYNGEE. The CDR3 consists of 14 residues. The germline V and J ends were trimmed by 8 bases and 0 bases, with 12 bases remaining between them.

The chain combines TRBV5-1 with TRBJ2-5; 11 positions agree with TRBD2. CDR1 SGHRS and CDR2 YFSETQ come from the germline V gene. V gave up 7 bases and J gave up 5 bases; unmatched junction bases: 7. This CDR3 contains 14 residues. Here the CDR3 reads CASSASGGLETQYF. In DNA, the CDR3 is TGCGCCAGCTCGGCTAGCGGGGGGTTGGAGACCCAGTACTTC.

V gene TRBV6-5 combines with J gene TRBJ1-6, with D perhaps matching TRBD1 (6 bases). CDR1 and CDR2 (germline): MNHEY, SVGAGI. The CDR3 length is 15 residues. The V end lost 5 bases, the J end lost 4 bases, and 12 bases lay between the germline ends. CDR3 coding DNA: TGTGCCAGCAGTGCCCCGGGACAATATAATTCACCCCTCCACTTT. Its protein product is CASSAPGQYNSPLHF.

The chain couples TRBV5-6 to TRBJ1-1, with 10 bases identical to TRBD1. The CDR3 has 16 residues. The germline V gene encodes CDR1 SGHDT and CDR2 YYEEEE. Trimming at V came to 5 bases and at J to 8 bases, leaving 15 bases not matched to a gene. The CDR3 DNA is TGTGCCAGCAGGCCGGGACAGGGGATTTTTGGTAAAGAAGCTTTCTTT. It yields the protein CASRPGQGIFGKEAFF.

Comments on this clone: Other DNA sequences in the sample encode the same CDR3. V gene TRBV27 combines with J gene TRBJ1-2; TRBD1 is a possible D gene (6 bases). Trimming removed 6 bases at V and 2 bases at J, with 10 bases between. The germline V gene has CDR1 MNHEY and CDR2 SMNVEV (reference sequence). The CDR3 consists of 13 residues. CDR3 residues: CASSLGQNYGYTF. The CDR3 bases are TGTGCCAGCAGCTTGGGACAAAACTATGGCTACACCTTC.

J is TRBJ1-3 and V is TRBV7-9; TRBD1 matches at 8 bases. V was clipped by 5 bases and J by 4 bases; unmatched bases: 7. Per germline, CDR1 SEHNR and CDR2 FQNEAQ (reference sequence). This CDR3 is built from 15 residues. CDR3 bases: TGTGCCAGCAGCCTAGGACAGGGAGCGGGAAACACCATATATTTT. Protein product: CASSLGQGAGNTIYF.

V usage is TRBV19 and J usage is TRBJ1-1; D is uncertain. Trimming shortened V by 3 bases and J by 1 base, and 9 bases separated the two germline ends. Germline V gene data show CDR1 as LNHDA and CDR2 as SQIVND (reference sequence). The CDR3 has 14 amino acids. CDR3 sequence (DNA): TGTGCCAGTAGTATTTTCGACTGGAACACTGAAGCTTTCTTT. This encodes CASSIFDWNTEAFF.

CDR3: CASSLTVAGSEQYF. The CDR3 bases are TGTGCCAGCAGCCTAACCGTAGCGGGGAGCGAGCAGTACTTC. The V call is TRBV7-8, the J call TRBJ2-7; 8 nucleotides align to TRBD2. Germline assignment: CDR1 SGHVS and CDR2 FQNEAQ. This CDR3 is 14 amino acids long. V shed 5 bases and J 6 bases; nucleotides not matched to a gene: 9.